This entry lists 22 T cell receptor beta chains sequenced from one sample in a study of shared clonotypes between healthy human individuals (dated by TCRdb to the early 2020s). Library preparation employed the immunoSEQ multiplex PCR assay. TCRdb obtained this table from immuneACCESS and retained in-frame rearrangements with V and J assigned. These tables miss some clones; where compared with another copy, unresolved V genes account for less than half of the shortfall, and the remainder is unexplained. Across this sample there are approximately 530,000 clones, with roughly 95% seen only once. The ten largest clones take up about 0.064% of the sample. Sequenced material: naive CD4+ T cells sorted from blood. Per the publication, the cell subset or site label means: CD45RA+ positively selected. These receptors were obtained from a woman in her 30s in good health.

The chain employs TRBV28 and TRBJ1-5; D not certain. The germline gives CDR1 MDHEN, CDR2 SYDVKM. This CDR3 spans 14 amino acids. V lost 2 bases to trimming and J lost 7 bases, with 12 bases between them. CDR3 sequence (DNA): TGTGCCAGCAGTTTACCGGGGTACAGCCAGCCCCAGCATTTT. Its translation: CASSLPGYSQPQHF.

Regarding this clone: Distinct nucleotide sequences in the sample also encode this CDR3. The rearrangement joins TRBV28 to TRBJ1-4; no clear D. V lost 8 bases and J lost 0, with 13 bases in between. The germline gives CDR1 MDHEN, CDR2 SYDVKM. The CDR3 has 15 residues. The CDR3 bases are TGTGCCAGCTCCCCCCCCGGAGCAACTAATGAAAAACTGTTTTTT. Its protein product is CASSPPGATNEKLFF.

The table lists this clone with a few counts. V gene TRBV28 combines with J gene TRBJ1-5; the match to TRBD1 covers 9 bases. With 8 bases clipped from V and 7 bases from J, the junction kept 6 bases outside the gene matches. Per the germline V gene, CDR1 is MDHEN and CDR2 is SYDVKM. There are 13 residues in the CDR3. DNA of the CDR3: TGTGCCAGCCGACAGGGGGGCGGGCAGCCCCAGCATTTT. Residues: CASRQGGGQPQHF.

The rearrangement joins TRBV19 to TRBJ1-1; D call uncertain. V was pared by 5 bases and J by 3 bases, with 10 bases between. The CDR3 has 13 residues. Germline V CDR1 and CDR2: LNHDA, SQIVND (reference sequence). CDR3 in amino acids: CASSRERDTEAFF. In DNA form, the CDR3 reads TGTGCCAGTAGTCGGGAGAGGGACACTGAAGCTTTCTTT.

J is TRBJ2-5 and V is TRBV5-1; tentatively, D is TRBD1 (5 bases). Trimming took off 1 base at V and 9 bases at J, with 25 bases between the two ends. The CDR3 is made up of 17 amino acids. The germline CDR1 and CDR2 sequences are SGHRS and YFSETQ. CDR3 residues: CASSLKSVSRVARAQYF. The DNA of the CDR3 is TGCGCCAGCAGCTTGAAATCAGTGAGCAGGGTGGCAAGAGCCCAGTACTTC.

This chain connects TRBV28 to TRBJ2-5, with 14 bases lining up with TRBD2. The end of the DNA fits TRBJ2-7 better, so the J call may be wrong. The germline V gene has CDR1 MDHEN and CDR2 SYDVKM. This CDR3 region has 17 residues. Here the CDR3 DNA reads TGTGCCAGCAGTTTGGGGACTAGCGGGAGTTGGGGGGACGAGCAGTACTTC. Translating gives CASSLGTSGSWGDEQYF.

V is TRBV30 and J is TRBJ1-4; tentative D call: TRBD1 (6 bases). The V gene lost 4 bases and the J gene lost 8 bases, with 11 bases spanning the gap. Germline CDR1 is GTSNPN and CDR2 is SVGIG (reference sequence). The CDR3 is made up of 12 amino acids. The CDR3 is CAWNQGHEKLFF. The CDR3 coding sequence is TGTGCCTGGAACCAGGGACACGAAAAACTGTTTTTT.

CDR3 sequence reads: CASSFERRDRSSGANVLTF. CDR3 bases: TGTGCCAGCAGCTTTGAAAGACGGGACAGATCCTCTGGGGCCAACGTCCTGACTTTC. V usage is TRBV11-3 and J usage is TRBJ2-6, with 7 positions matching TRBD1. CDR1 SGHNT and CDR2 YENEEA come from the germline V gene. V shed 3 bases and J 0 bases; nucleotides not matched to a gene: 11. The CDR3 extends over 19 amino acids.

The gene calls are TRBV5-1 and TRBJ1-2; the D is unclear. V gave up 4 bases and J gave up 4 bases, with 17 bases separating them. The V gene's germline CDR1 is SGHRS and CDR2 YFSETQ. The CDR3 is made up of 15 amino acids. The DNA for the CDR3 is TGCGCCAGCAGCCCCGAACTAGGGTCGGGCTATGGCTACACCTTC. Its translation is CASSPELGSGYGYTF.

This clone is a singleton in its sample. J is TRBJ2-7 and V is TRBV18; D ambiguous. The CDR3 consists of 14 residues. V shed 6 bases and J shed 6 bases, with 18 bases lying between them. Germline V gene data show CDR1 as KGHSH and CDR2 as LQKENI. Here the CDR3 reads CASSFQGDPGEQYF. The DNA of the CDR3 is TGTGCCAGCTCCTTTCAAGGTGATCCAGGCGAGCAGTACTTC.

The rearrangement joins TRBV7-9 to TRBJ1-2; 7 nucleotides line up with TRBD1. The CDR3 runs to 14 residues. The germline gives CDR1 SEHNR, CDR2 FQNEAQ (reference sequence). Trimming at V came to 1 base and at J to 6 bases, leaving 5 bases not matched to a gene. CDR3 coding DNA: TGTGCCAGCAGCTTAGTTGACAGGGCGAATGGCTACACCTTC. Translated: CASSLVDRANGYTF.

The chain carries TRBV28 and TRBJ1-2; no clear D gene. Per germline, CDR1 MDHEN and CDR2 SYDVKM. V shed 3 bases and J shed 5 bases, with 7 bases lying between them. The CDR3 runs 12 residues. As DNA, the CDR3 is TGTGCCAGCAGTTTCGGGATATATGGCTACACCTTC. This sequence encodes CASSFGIYGYTF.

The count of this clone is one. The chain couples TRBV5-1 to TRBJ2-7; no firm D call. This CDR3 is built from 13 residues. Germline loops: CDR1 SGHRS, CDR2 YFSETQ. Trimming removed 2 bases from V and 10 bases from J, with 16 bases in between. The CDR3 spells CASSLNENGEQYF. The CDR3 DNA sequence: TGCGCCAGCAGCTTAAACGAAAATGGGGAACAGTACTTC. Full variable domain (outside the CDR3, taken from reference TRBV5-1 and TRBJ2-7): KAGVTQTPRYLIKTRGQQVTLSCSPISGHRSVSWYQQTPGQGLQFLFEYFSETQRNKGNFPGRFSGRQFSNSRSEMNVSTLELGDSALYLCASSLNENGEQYFGPGTRLTVT.

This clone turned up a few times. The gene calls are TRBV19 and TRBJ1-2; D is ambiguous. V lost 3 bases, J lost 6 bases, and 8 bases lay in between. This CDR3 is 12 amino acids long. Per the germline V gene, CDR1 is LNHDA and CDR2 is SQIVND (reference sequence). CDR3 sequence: CASSIIGDGYTF. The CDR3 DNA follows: TGTGCCAGTAGTATTATCGGGGATGGCTACACCTTC.

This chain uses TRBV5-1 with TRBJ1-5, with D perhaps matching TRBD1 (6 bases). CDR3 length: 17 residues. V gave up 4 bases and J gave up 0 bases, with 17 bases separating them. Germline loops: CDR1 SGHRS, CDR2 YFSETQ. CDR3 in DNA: TGCGCCAGCAGCCCCGCCCCGGGGGCCGGTAGCAATCAGCCCCAGCATTTT. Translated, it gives CASSPAPGAGSNQPQHF.

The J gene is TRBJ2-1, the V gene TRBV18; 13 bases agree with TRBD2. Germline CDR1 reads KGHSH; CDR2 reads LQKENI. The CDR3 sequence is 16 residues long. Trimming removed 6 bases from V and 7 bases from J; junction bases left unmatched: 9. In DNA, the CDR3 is TGTGCCAGCTCTCCAGGACTAGCGGGAGAGGGAAATGAGCAGTTCTTC. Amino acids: CASSPGLAGEGNEQFF.

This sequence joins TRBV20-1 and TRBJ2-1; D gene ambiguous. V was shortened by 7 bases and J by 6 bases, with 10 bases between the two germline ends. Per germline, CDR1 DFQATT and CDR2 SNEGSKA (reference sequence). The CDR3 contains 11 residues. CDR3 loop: CSVPKVNEQFF. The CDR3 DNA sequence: TGCAGTGTCCCTAAAGTCAATGAGCAGTTCTTC.

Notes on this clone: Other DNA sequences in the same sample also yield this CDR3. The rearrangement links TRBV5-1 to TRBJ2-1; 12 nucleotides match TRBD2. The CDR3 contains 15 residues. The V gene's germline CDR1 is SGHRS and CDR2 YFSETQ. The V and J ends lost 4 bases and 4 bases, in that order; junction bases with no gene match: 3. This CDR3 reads CASSRGLAGYNEQFF. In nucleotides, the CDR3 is TGCGCCAGCAGCCGCGGACTAGCGGGATACAATGAGCAGTTCTTC.

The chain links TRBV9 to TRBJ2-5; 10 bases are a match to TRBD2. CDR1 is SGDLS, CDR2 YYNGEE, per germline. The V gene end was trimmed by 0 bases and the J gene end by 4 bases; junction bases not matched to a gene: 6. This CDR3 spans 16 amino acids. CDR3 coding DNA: TGTGCCAGCAGCGTAGGGCTAGCGGGGGCCGTAGAGACCCAGTACTTC. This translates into CASSVGLAGAVETQYF. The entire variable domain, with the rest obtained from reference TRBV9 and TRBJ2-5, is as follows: DSGVTQTPKHLITATGQRVTLRCSPRSGDLSVYWYQQSLDQGLQFLIQYYNGEERAKGNILERFSAQQFPDLHSELNLSSLELGDSALYFCASSVGLAGAVETQYFGPGTRLLVL.

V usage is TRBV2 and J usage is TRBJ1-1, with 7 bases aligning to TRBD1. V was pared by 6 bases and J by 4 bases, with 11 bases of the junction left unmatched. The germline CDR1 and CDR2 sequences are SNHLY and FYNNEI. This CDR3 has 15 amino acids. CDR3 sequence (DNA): TGTGCCAGCAGGCAGGGGGATGTCATGAGCACTGAAGCTTTCTTT. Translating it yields CASRQGDVMSTEAFF.

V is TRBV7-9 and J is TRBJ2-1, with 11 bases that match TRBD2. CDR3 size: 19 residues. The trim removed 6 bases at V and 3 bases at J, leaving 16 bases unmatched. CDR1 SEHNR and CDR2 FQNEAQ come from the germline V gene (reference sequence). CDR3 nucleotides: TGTGCCAGCAGACCAGGGACTAGCGGTTACGCCCTTATCTACAATGAGCAGTTCTTC. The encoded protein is CASRPGTSGYALIYNEQFF.

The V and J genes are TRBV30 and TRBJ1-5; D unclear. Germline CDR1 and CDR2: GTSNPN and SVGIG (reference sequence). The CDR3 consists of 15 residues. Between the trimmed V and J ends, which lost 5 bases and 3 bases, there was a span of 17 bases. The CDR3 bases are TGTGCCTGGGCACCCGTGGACGGCGACAATCAGCCCCAGCATTTT. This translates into CAWAPVDGDNQPQHF.